This T cell receptor beta chain derives from a study of shared clonotypes between healthy human individuals. Study findings and constraints: Approximately 5% of naive CD4 clonotypes were shared across a handful of donors.

The V gene's germline CDR1 is SGHNT and CDR2 YYREEE (reference sequence). V was shortened by 1 base and J by 1 base, with 8 bases between the two germline ends. The CDR3 extends over 14 amino acids. Notes on this clone: What it recognizes is unknown.

Several immunoSEQ plates held equal portions of the genomic DNA taken from each subset. Some clones are missing from TCRdb's copy, which holds only in-frame ones; the method was immunoSEQ multiplex PCR. The sample carries over a million clones, 96% recorded once. The chain employs TRBV5-4 and TRBJ2-5; D not resolved. The sample was naive CD4+ T cells sorted from blood. Subset of the sample: CD45RA+ positively selected. This receptor was identified in a man aged 25-45 years in good health. Here the CDR3 DNA reads TGTGCCAGCAGCTTGAGTACAGTCCAAGAGACCCAGTACTTC. Residues: CASSLSTVQETQYF.